This record covers a single T cell receptor (beta chain). Its antigen is currently unknown. This specimen belongs to a study of shared clonotypes between healthy human individuals. General study results and limits: Only blood was sampled; tissue repertoires likely differ.

The study ran the assay at deep level. TCRdb keeps only in-frame clones here, not all; method: immunoSEQ multiplex PCR. The sample shows over 850,000 clones, about 80% of them seen only once. V trimming: 5 bases; J trimming: 3 bases; junction bases outside the gene matches: 14. The CDR3 extends over 17 amino acids. From germline, CDR1 is SQVTM and CDR2 ANQGSEA. This receptor was identified in a young man in good health. Some clones in this sample may be carry-over from other donors' samples. The chain couples TRBV29-1 to TRBJ2-3; TRBD1 aligns across 10 bases. The sequencing input was memory CD4+ T cells from PBMCs. Subset here: CD45RA-negative fraction. In DNA, the CDR3 is TGCAGCGTTTCTTCCCCCCGGGACAGGGGCCCAACAGATACGCAGTATTTT. Amino acid sequence: CSVSSPRDRGPTDTQYF.